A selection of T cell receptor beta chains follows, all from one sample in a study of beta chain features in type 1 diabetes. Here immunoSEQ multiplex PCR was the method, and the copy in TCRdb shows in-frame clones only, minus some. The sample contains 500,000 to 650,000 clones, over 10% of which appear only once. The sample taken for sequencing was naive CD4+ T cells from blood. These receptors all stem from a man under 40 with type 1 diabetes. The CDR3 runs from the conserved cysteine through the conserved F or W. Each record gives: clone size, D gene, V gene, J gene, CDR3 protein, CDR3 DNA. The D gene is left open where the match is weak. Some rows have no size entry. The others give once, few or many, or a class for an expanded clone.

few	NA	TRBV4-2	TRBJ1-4	CASSQDDRVGNEKLFF	TGTGCCAGCAGCCAAGATGATAGGGTTGGTAATGAAAAACTGTTTTTT
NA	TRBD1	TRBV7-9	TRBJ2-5	CASSLSGTDETQYF	TGTGCCAGCAGCTTGTCCGGGACAGACGAGACCCAGTACTTC
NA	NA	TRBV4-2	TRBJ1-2	CASSPSKTDYGYTF	TGTGCCAGCAGTCCTTCGAAGACAGACTATGGCTACACCTTC
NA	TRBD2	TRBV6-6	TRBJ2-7	CASSYPPGGLYEQYF	TGTGCCAGCAGTTACCCACCGGGGGGGCTCTACGAGCAGTACTTC
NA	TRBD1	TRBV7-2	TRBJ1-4	CASSSSQGVREKLFF	TGTGCCAGCAGCTCCTCACAGGGGGTCAGGGAAAAACTGTTTTTT
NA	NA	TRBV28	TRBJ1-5	CASSPSPRALHSNQPQHF	TGTGCCAGCAGCCCTAGTCCGAGGGCACTTCATAGCAATCAGCCCCAGCATTTT
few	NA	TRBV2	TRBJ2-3	CASSGRRITDTQYF	TGTGCCAGCAGTGGGCGACGGATCACAGATACGCAGTATTTT
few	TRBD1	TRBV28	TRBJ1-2	CASSFDRAYGYTF	TGTGCCAGCAGTTTCGACAGGGCCTATGGCTACACCTTC
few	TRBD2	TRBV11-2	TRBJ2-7	CASAPLAGDPYEQYF	TGTGCCAGCGCCCCACTAGCGGGGGACCCCTACGAGCAGTACTTC
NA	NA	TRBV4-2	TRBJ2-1	CASSHSSDEQFF	TGTGCCAGCAGCCATTCATCTGATGAGCAGTTCTTC
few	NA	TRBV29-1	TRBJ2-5	CSVLSGTQYF	TGCAGCGTTCTCTCGGGTACCCAGTACTTC
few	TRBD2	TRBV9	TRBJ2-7	CASSEAGQSYEQYF	TGTGCCAGCAGCGAAGCGGGGCAGTCTTACGAGCAGTACTTC
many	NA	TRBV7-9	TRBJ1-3	CASSSNLSGNTIYF	TGTGCCAGCAGCAGTAATCTCTCTGGAAACACCATATATTTT
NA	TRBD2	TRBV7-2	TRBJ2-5	CASSLGLAGGYQETQYF	TGTGCCAGCAGCTTAGGTCTAGCGGGGGGATACCAAGAGACCCAGTACTTC
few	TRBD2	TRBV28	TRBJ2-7	CASGLAGYEQYF	TGTGCCAGCGGGCTAGCGGGGTACGAGCAGTACTTC
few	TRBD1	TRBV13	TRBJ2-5	CASSKLRQGKLQETQYF	TGTGCCAGCAGCAAACTAAGACAGGGGAAACTCCAAGAGACCCAGTACTTC
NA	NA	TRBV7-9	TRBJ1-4	CASSFGTGLTNEKLFF	TGTGCCAGCAGCTTTGGAACAGGCCTAACTAATGAAAAACTGTTTTTT
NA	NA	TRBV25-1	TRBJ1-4	CASKGSTNEKLFF	TGTGCCAGCAAGGGTTCAACTAATGAAAAACTGTTTTTT
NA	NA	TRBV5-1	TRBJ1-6	CASSLTGPGNSPLHF	TGCGCCAGCAGCTTGACGGGTCCGGGCAATTCACCCCTCCACTTT
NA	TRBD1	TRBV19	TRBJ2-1	CASKAGQAGGEQFF	TGTGCCAGTAAGGCGGGACAGGCTGGTGGTGAGCAGTTCTTC
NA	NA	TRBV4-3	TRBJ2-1	CASSQVRQGGGHEQFF	TGCGCCAGCAGCCAAGTTAGGCAGGGAGGAGGGCATGAGCAGTTCTTC
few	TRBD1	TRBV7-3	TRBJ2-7	CASSFDRGPSEQYF	TGTGCCAGCAGTTTCGACAGGGGGCCCAGCGAGCAGTACTTC
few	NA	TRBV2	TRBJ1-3	CASGGFSGNTIYF	TGTGCCAGCGGAGGGTTCTCTGGAAACACCATATATTTT
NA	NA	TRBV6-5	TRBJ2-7	CASSYEGAYEQYF	TGTGCCAGCAGTTACGAGGGGGCCTACGAGCAGTACTTC
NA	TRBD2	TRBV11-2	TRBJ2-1	CASSLQSSSGGEQFF	TGTGCCAGCAGCTTACAATCGAGTAGCGGGGGGGAGCAGTTCTTC
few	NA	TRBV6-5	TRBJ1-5	CASSYQGPATGSQHF	TGTGCCAGCAGTTATCAAGGGCCGGCCACCGGGTCCCAGCATTTT
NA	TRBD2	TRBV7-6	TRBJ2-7	CASSLAGTSGSYEQYF	TGTGCCAGCAGCTTAGCGGGGACTAGCGGGTCCTACGAGCAGTACTTC
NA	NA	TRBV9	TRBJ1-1	CASAVNMVAEAFF	TGTGCCAGCGCGGTGAACATGGTCGCTGAAGCTTTCTTT
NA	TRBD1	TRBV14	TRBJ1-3	CASSRQGAGSGNTIYF	TGTGCCAGCAGCCGTCAGGGGGCAGGATCTGGAAACACCATATATTTT
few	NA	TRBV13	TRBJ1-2	CASSLGGSPVGYTF	TGTGCCAGCAGCTTAGGTGGCAGCCCCGTGGGCTACACCTTC
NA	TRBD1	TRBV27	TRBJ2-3	CASDHWDREGRTDTQYF	TGTGCCAGCGACCACTGGGACAGGGAAGGCCGCACAGATACGCAGTATTTT
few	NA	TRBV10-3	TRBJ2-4	CAISETTLAKNIQYF	TGTGCCATCAGTGAAACGACGCTAGCCAAAAACATTCAGTACTTC
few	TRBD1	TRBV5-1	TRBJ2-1	CASSFPDRGGSYNEQFF	TGCGCCAGCAGCTTTCCCGACAGGGGGGGCTCCTACAATGAGCAGTTCTTC
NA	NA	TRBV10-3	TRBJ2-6	CAISDRSGANVLTF	TGTGCCATCAGTGATCGCTCTGGGGCCAACGTCCTGACTTTC
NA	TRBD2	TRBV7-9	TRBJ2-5	CASSPWTSGDIETQYF	TGTGCCAGCAGCCCATGGACTAGCGGGGATATAGAGACCCAGTACTTC
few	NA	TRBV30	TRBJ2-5	CAWSVPGLRETQYF	TGTGCCTGGAGTGTACCCGGACTGCGGGAGACCCAGTACTTC
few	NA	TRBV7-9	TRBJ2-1	CASSFMGGPNEQFF	TGTGCCAGCAGCTTTATGGGGGGGCCGAATGAGCAGTTCTTC
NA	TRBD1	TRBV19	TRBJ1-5	CASWDRINQPQHF	TGTGCCAGTTGGGACAGGATCAATCAGCCCCAGCATTTT
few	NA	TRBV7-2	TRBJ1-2	CASSARLTGNYGYTF	TGTGCCAGCAGCGCCCGTTTGACGGGCAACTATGGCTACACCTTC
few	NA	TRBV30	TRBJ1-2	CAWSYEGTRLTYGYTF	TGTGCCTGGAGCTACGAGGGCACGCGATTAACATATGGCTACACCTTC
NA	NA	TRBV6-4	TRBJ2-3	CASSDRGLSDTQYF	TGTGCCAGCAGTGACCGAGGACTTTCAGATACGCAGTATTTT
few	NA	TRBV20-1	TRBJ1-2	CSASQAYGYTF	TGCAGTGCTAGTCAGGCCTATGGCTACACCTTC
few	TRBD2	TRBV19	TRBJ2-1	CASSSTSGGAHEQFF	TGTGCCAGTAGTAGTACTAGCGGGGGGGCCCATGAGCAGTTCTTC
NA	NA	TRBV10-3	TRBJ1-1	CAVEGGTEAFF	TGTGCCGTAGAGGGGGGCACTGAAGCTTTCTTT
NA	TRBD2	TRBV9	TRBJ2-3	CASSVTSGGATTDTQYF	TGTGCCAGCAGCGTAACTAGCGGGGGTGCAACCACAGATACGCAGTATTTT
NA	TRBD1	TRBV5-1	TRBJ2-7	CASSERTGTYEQYF	TGCGCCAGCAGCGAACGGACAGGGACCTACGAGCAGTACTTC
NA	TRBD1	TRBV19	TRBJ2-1	CASRSTGGGEHEQFF	TGTGCCAGTAGGTCGACAGGGGGAGGAGAACATGAGCAGTTCTTC
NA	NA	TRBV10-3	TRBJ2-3	CAISGRGAREDTQYF	TGTGCCATCAGTGGGAGGGGGGCGCGTGAAGATACGCAGTATTTT
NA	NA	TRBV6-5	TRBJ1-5	CASSPDSRYQPQHF	TGTGCCAGCAGTCCGGACAGCAGATATCAGCCCCAGCATTTT
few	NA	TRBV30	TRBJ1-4	CAWSVQWEKLFF	TGTGCCTGGAGTGTACAGTGGGAAAAACTGTTTTTT
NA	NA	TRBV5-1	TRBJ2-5	CASYEGPETQYF	TGCGCCAGTTATGAGGGCCCAGAGACCCAGTACTTC
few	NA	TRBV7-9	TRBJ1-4	CASSSITANEKLFF	TGTGCCAGCAGCTCGATTACAGCTAATGAAAAACTGTTTTTT
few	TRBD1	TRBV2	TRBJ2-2	CASHRDRGLEELFF	TGTGCCAGCCACCGGGACAGGGGATTGGAGGAGCTGTTTTTT
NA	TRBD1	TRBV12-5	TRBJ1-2	CASGLVPGQELNYGYTF	TGTGCTAGTGGTTTGGTACCAGGACAGGAGCTTAACTATGGCTACACCTTC
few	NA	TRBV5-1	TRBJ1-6	CASSREYNSPLHF	TGCGCCAGCAGCCGGGAGTATAATTCACCCCTCCACTTT
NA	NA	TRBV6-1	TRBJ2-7	CASSVKDAYEQYF	TGTGCCAGCAGTGTTAAGGATGCCTACGAGCAGTACTTC
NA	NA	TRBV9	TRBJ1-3	CASSALQGYSGNTIYF	TGTGCCAGCAGCGCACTACAGGGCTACTCTGGAAACACCATATATTTT
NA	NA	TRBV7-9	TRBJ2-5	CASSDLGGILGETQYF	TGTGCCAGCAGCGACCTTGGTGGGATTTTGGGGGAGACCCAGTACTTC
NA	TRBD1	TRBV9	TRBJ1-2	CASSLSDRGLNYGYTF	TGTGCCAGCAGCCTATCGGACAGGGGGCTAAACTATGGCTACACCTTC